This T cell receptor beta chain derives from a study of T cell repertoires in cytomegalovirus infection. TCRdb itself ran the reads through MiXCR, one entry per CDR3 protein. The sample has about 890,000 distinct CDR3 sequences, less than 35% seen once; the top ten hold around 15%. The study's findings and limits: There were carriers of CMV plus the relevant HLA, and cumulative public TCR beta family frequency identified them.

This clonotype turned up a few times. Antigen specificity is unknown. The CDR3 loop spans 12 amino acids. The germline V gene has CDR1 SGHTA and CDR2 FQGNSA. Trimming removed 4 bases at V and 7 bases at J, with 11 bases between. The sequence was obtained from a human donor in good health (CMV status not recorded). Some clones in this sample may be carry-over from other donors' samples. The input for sequencing was cultured CD8+ T cells from PBMCs, taken from culture after CMV antigen stimulation. The rearrangement joins TRBV7-2 to TRBJ2-7; D is possibly TRBD2 (5 bases). CDR3 DNA sequence: TGTGCCAGCAGCTGGAGGAATCCAGAGCAGTACTTC. Its translation: CASSWRNPEQYF.